Listed here are 30 T cell receptor beta chains from one sample, sequenced in a study of spatial heterogeneity in lung cancer. Via MiXCR, TCRdb re-called the 5' RACE reads, giving one row per CDR3 protein. This sample yields 43,000 or so distinct CDR3 sequences, of which approximately 7% are seen a single time; around two fifths belongs to the top ten. As for time point: sample taken at primary tumor resection. Tumor, nontumor lung or frozen PBMC supplied whole RNA that was sequenced unsorted. Sequences were derived from PBMCs, sampled at surgery. These receptors all come from a female donor with early-stage non-small cell lung cancer.

The rearrangement uses TRBV7-2 and TRBJ2-1; 10 bases line up with TRBD2. V was clipped by 5 bases and J by 4 bases; unmatched bases: 8. CDR3 length: 16 amino acids. Germline V gives CDR1 SGHTA, CDR2 FQGNSA. The CDR3 nucleotides are TGTGCCAGCAGCCCCCGGACTAGCGGAACTTACAATGAGCAGTTCTTC. This translates into CASSPRTSGTYNEQFF.

J is TRBJ1-3 and V is TRBV11-3; D ambiguous. Trimming shortened V by 8 bases and J by 4 bases, and 12 bases separated the two germline ends. Germline V gene sequence: CDR1 SGHNT, CDR2 YENEEA. This CDR3 comprises 13 residues. The CDR3 region is CASAVVDGNTIYF. The CDR3 DNA sequence: TGTGCCAGCGCCGTTGTCGACGGAAACACCATATATTTT.

To note about this clonotype: This likely comes from a read error, as the CDR3 has no conserved phenylalanine or tryptophan at its end. The chain has TRBV9 and TRBJ1-1, with D unresolved. Trimming left V 0 bases short and J 1 base short, with 7 bases between. Germline V lookup: CDR1 SGDLS, CDR2 YYNGEE. The CDR3 loop spans 14 amino acids. CDR3 coding DNA: TGTGCCAGCAGCGTAGCAGGACCGAACACTGAAGCTTTCCTT. As protein: CASSVAGPNTEAFL.

In its sample, this clonotype was seen many times. The J gene is TRBJ1-1, the V gene TRBV6-5, with TRBD1 matching over 7 bases. Germline loops: CDR1 MNHEY, CDR2 SVGAGI. Germline trimming cut 6 bases from V and 3 bases from J; bases unmatched to any gene: 4. The length of the CDR3 is 13 residues. The CDR3 nucleotides are TGTGCCAGCAGATCACAGGGGTACACTGAAGCTTTCTTT. Translated, it gives CASRSQGYTEAFF.

This clonotype turned up a few times. J is TRBJ2-1 and V is TRBV3-1; D is unresolved. CDR3 size: 11 residues. The V gene lost 4 bases and the J gene lost 8 bases, with 6 bases spanning the gap. Germline-derived CDR1 and CDR2 are LGHDT and YNNKEL (reference sequence). In nucleotides, the CDR3 is TGTGCCAGCAGCCTTGGGTATGAGCAGTTCTTC. Translated: CASSLGYEQFF.

The rearrangement joins TRBV5-1 to TRBJ2-3, with D hard to call. Per the germline V gene, CDR1 is SGHRS and CDR2 is YFSETQ. Trimming left V 5 bases short and J 0 bases short, with 4 bases between. The CDR3 is made up of 12 amino acids. The CDR3 coding sequence is TGCGCCAGCAGGGAGAGCACAGATACGCAGTATTTT. Translated: CASRESTDTQYF.

This clonotype was recorded many times. The chain has TRBV5-1 and TRBJ1-1; a weak D match, TRBD1 (5 bases). The CDR3 contains 15 residues. From germline, CDR1 is SGHRS and CDR2 YFSETQ. V lost 0 bases and J 4 bases, leaving 13 bases between the germline ends. The CDR3 DNA sequence: TGCGCCAGCAGCTTGGCAGGGCTGAGCCTCACTGAAGCTTTCTTT. This translates into CASSLAGLSLTEAFF.

This clonotype was recorded many times. The chain is built from TRBV12-3 or TRBV12-4 and TRBJ2-5, with 10 bases fitting TRBD2. The length of the CDR3 is 15 residues. Trimming at V came to 6 bases and at J to 2 bases, leaving 6 bases not matched to a gene. CDR3 coding DNA: TGTGCCAGCAGATCCCTAGCGGGGGCGCAAGAGACCCAGTACTTC. Its protein is CASRSLAGAQETQYF.

This clonotype was seen only a few times. The rearrangement uses TRBV18 and TRBJ2-7; no definite D call. CDR1 KGHSH and CDR2 LQKENI come from the germline V gene. Trimming removed 2 bases from V and 2 bases from J, with 7 bases in between. This CDR3 has 13 residues. The CDR3, as DNA: TGTGCCAGCTCACCAAGGCTTACCTACGAGCAGTACTTC. This translates into CASSPRLTYEQYF.

This clonotype was seen repeatedly, ten times or more. This chain joins TRBV7-2 and TRBJ2-3; no clear D gene. This CDR3 region has 13 residues. The V end lost 5 bases, the J end lost 0 bases, and 6 bases lay between the germline ends. Germline values: CDR1 SGHTA, CDR2 FQGNSA. The CDR3, as DNA: TGTGCCAGCAGCAGTCCTAGCACAGATACGCAGTATTTT. Translated, it gives CASSSPSTDTQYF. Drawing the rest from reference TRBV7-2 and TRBJ2-3, the complete variable domain is GAGVSQSPSNKVTEKGKDVELRCDPISGHTALYWYRQSLGQGLEFLIYFQGNSAPDKSGLPSDRFSAERTGGSVSTLTIQRTQQEDSAVYLCASSSPSTDTQYFGPGTRLTVL.

This clonotype was found many times. This chain links TRBV2 with TRBJ2-1; 8 bases line up with TRBD1. CDR3 length equals 14 residues. V dropped 7 bases and J dropped 13; count of bases not matched to a gene: 15. Germline CDR1 SNHLY, CDR2 FYNNEI. CDR3 region: CASKPGQDTSRQFF. In DNA, the CDR3 is TGTGCCAGCAAACCGGGACAGGATACCAGCAGACAGTTCTTC.

In this sample, this clonotype turned up once. J is TRBJ2-5 and V is TRBV4-1, with D possibly matching TRBD1 (6 bases). Trimming took off 2 bases at V and 4 bases at J, with 17 bases between the two ends. CDR1 and CDR2 (germline): MGHRA, YSYEKL. CDR3 length: 16 amino acids. CDR3 bases: TGCGCCAGCAGCCAATTTTGGCAGGGGTTAGCAGAGACCCAGTACTTC. This gives the protein CASSQFWQGLAETQYF.

This clonotype was found many times. This chain connects TRBV5-1 to TRBJ2-5; the match to TRBD2 covers 7 bases. The CDR3 spans 13 residues. V lost 6 bases and J lost 5; bases outside the gene matches: 7. CDR1 and CDR2 (germline): SGHRS, YFSETQ. CDR3 loop: CASTSGGWETQYF. CDR3 coding DNA: TGCGCCAGCACCTCGGGGGGATGGGAGACCCAGTACTTC.

The table lists this clonotype with many counts. J is TRBJ1-3 and V is TRBV9; unclear D gene. The CDR3 has 16 residues. V lost 4 bases and J lost 3, with 17 bases in between. The germline gives CDR1 SGDLS, CDR2 YYNGEE. CDR3 region: CASSLRGGGYGNTIYF. CDR3 nucleotide sequence: TGTGCCAGCAGCTTACGCGGTGGAGGCTATGGAAACACCATATATTTT.

In its sample, this clonotype was seen a few times. J is TRBJ2-3 and V is TRBV5-1, with 11 bases that match TRBD2. CDR1 is SGHRS, CDR2 YFSETQ, per germline. J lost 5 bases, V lost 4 bases, and 9 bases had no gene match. This CDR3 region has 16 residues. CDR3 region: CASSLTPGLAGDTQYF. CDR3 bases: TGCGCCAGCAGCCTGACCCCTGGACTAGCGGGAGATACGCAGTATTTT.

V and J are TRBV7-3 and TRBJ2-3; no reliable D call. CDR3 length: 14 amino acids. The germline V and J ends were trimmed by 5 bases and 0 bases, with 9 bases remaining between them. Germline-derived CDR1 and CDR2 are SGHTA and FQGTGA. The CDR3 spells CASSASGSTDTQYF. CDR3 coding DNA: TGTGCCAGCAGCGCCTCCGGGAGCACAGATACGCAGTATTTT.

This clonotype was seen ten or more times. The chain couples TRBV3-1 to TRBJ1-6; no definite D call. Germline lookup yields CDR1 LGHDT and CDR2 YNNKEL (reference sequence). The CDR3 has 12 residues. The V end was cut by 2 bases, the J end by 6 bases, with 2 bases between. CDR3 in amino acids: CASSQLNSPLHF. The DNA of the CDR3 is TGTGCCAGCAGCCAACTTAATTCACCCCTCCACTTT.

This clonotype was counted between two and nine times. This chain uses TRBV7-2 with TRBJ1-2, with 9 bases fitting TRBD1. Germline values: CDR1 SGHTA, CDR2 FQGNSA. V lost 1 base and J lost 4; bases outside the gene matches: 7. The CDR3 has 16 residues. Here the CDR3 DNA reads TGTGCCAGCAGCTTAGTCACAGGGGGCGCGGCCTATGGCTACACCTTC. It is translated as CASSLVTGGAAYGYTF.

This clonotype was observed a few times. The V gene is TRBV4-1, the J gene TRBJ1-4; 9 nucleotides agree with TRBD1. Germline assignment: CDR1 MGHRA and CDR2 YSYEKL. The CDR3 is made up of 17 amino acids. J gave up 7 bases and V 2 bases, and 11 bases lay outside the gene matches. The CDR3 nucleotides are TGCGCCAGCAGCCAAAGTGGACCGGGACAGGGTTTTGAAAAACTGTTTTTT. This sequence encodes CASSQSGPGQGFEKLFF.

This clonotype was counted between two and nine times. The chain uses TRBV18 and TRBJ2-2; the D gene could be TRBD1 or TRBD2 (5 bases each). Trimming removed 3 bases from V and 6 bases from J, with 11 bases in between. Germline V gene sequence: CDR1 KGHSH, CDR2 LQKENI. The CDR3 contains 14 residues. CDR3 DNA: TGTGCCAGCTCACCCCCGGGGACCCCCGGGGAGCTGTTTTTT. Its protein is CASSPPGTPGELFF.

Only a few counts were recorded for this clonotype. The chain combines TRBV6-5 with TRBJ1-6; 8 bases are a match to TRBD1. Germline V gene lookup returns CDR1 MNHEY and CDR2 SVGAGI. CDR3 length: 15 residues. Trimming at V came to 0 bases and at J to 10 bases, leaving 5 bases not matched to a gene. The DNA of the CDR3 is TGTGCCAGCAGTTACTCTTGGACAGGGAGGTCACCCCTCCACTTT. It encodes CASSYSWTGRSPLHF.

Ten or more counts support this clonotype. The chain combines TRBV10-3 with TRBJ2-1; unclear D gene. V was pared by 2 bases and J by 3 bases, with 8 bases between. In germline, CDR1 is ENHRY, CDR2 SYGVKD. CDR3 length: 14 residues. Here the CDR3 DNA reads TGTGCCATCAGTGAGAAGGTGGACTACAATGAGCAGTTCTTC. It codes for CAISEKVDYNEQFF.

This clonotype was observed at least ten times. The rearrangement joins TRBV28 to TRBJ1-2; D not certain. The CDR3 extends over 15 amino acids. CDR1 and CDR2 from the germline V gene are MDHEN and SYDVKM. V shed 5 bases and J shed 0 bases, with 13 bases lying between them. The CDR3 reads CASSRDTYSNYGYTF. The DNA for the CDR3 is TGTGCCAGCAGTCGCGACACTTACTCTAACTATGGCTACACCTTC.

This clonotype was counted ten times or more. The V call is TRBV5-1, the J call TRBJ2-3; D remains ambiguous. The CDR3 totals 16 residues. The V and J ends lost 5 bases and 2 bases respectively, with 18 bases between them. Looked up from germline, CDR1 is SGHRS and CDR2 is YFSETQ. The CDR3 reads CASRRSGGSYTDTQYF. DNA for the CDR3: TGCGCCAGCAGACGTTCGGGTGGCAGCTACACAGATACGCAGTATTTT.

The V call is TRBV16, the J call TRBJ1-1; 9 bases match TRBD1. Germline V gives CDR1 KGHSY, CDR2 FQNENV. V gave up 5 bases and J gave up 4 bases; unmatched junction bases: 5. This CDR3 comprises 14 residues. As DNA, the CDR3 is TGTGCCAGCAGCGGACAGGGGAGGAGCACTGAAGCTTTCTTT. Protein product: CASSGQGRSTEAFF. The full variable domain, its missing parts supplied by reference TRBV16 and TRBJ1-1, is GEEVAQTPKHLVRGEGQKAKLYCAPIKGHSYVFWYQQVLKNEFKFLISFQNENVFDETGMPKERFSAKCLPNSPCSLEIQATKLEDSAVYFCASSGQGRSTEAFFGQGTRLTVV.

This clonotype was detected many times. The V call is TRBV20-1, the J call TRBJ1-5; 7 positions agree with TRBD1. With V trimmed by 0 bases and J by 9 bases, 11 bases remained unmatched. Germline loops: CDR1 DFQATT, CDR2 SNEGSKA (reference sequence). The CDR3 runs 15 residues. CDR3 protein: CSARETGQATGPQHF. The CDR3 DNA is TGCAGTGCTAGAGAGACCGGACAGGCCACGGGGCCCCAGCATTTT.

Many counts were recorded for this clonotype. The chain couples TRBV20-1 to TRBJ2-6; 8 bases fit TRBD2. The CDR3 consists of 18 residues. Germline loops: CDR1 DFQATT, CDR2 SNEGSKA (reference sequence). After removal of 4 bases from V and 2 bases from J, the junction contained 13 bases not matched to a gene. Written as DNA, the CDR3 is TGCAGTGCTATCCCCACGGGAGGGACTTTTACTGGGGCCAACGTCCTGACTTTC. Translated, it gives CSAIPTGGTFTGANVLTF.

This clonotype was counted at least ten times. This chain connects TRBV28 to TRBJ2-7; TRBD1 or TRBD2 may be the D gene (5 bases each). The V gene lost 3 bases and the J gene lost 3 bases, with 12 bases spanning the gap. From germline, CDR1 is MDHEN and CDR2 SYDVKM. The CDR3 sequence is 14 residues long. The CDR3 reads CASSFEGIDYEQYF. The CDR3 DNA reads TGTGCCAGCAGTTTCGAGGGGATTGACTACGAGCAGTACTTC.

The V and J genes are TRBV24-1 and TRBJ2-6; a weak D match, TRBD2 (6 bases). This CDR3 contains 15 residues. V was shortened by 5 bases and J by 0 bases, with 7 bases between the two germline ends. Germline V gene data show CDR1 as KGHDR and CDR2 as SFDVKD. The CDR3 DNA reads as TGTGCCACCAGTGGGGAGGTCTCTGGGGCCAACGTCCTGACTTTC. Its translation: CATSGEVSGANVLTF.

This chain uses TRBV20-1 with TRBJ2-1; D remains ambiguous. The germline V gene encodes CDR1 DFQATT and CDR2 SNEGSKA (reference sequence). This CDR3 has 12 amino acids. The V end was cut by 3 bases, the J end by 6 bases, with 9 bases between. This CDR3 reads CSASSPGNEQFF. In DNA, the CDR3 is TGCAGTGCTAGTTCACCTGGCAATGAGCAGTTCTTC.